What follows are 25 T cell receptor beta chains derived from one specimen sequenced in a study of cytotoxic CD8 clonotypes in ibrutinib-treated CLL. Sequencing was performed with immunoSEQ multiplex PCR; in TCRdb, only in-frame clones are kept and a portion is missing. There are under 45,000 clones in the sample; roughly 65% occur only once, and approximately 7.6% lies in the top ten. This specimen was PBMCs, taken at disease progression, from a patient treated with ibrutinib. These TCRs come from a human donor with chronic lymphocytic leukemia.

The chain links TRBV6-5 to TRBJ1-6, with D uncertain. CDR1 is MNHEY, CDR2 SVGAGI, per germline. V lost 0 bases, J lost 5 bases, and 11 bases lay in between. There are 16 residues in the CDR3. The CDR3 bases are TGTGCCAGCAGTTACTCGAGCGAAGTAAATAATTCACCCCTCCACTTT. It yields the protein CASSYSSEVNNSPLHF.

J is TRBJ2-1 and V is TRBV4-3; no reliable D call. The germline V and J ends were trimmed by 0 bases and 4 bases, with 13 bases remaining between them. The CDR3 length is 16 residues. CDR1 and CDR2 from the germline V gene are LGHNA and YSLEER. CDR3 DNA: TGCGCCAGCAGCCAAGAGAGTGGGAACAGATACAATGAGCAGTTCTTC. Protein sequence: CASSQESGNRYNEQFF.

This clone has more than one count but fewer than ten. The genes are TRBV7-9 and TRBJ2-2; no firm D call. The CDR3 runs 14 residues. Germline lookup yields CDR1 SEHNR and CDR2 FQNEAQ (reference sequence). V lost 4 bases, J lost 3 bases, and 9 bases lay in between. The CDR3 nucleotides are TGTGCCAGCAGCTCCGAAGTTCACACCGGGGAGCTGTTTTTT. Its protein product is CASSSEVHTGELFF.

This clone has just a few counts. J is TRBJ2-7 and V is TRBV7-9; D is uncertain. The length of the CDR3 is 12 residues. Trimming took 5 bases from V and 2 from J, leaving 7 bases between them. Per the germline V gene, CDR1 is SEHNR and CDR2 is FQNEAQ (reference sequence). CDR3 bases: TGTGCCAGCAGCGACAAGCCCTACGAGCAGTACTTC. This encodes CASSDKPYEQYF.

The rearrangement links TRBV7-2 to TRBJ1-4, with unresolved D. The length of the CDR3 is 13 residues. Looked up from germline, CDR1 is SGHTA and CDR2 is FQGNSA. V lost 2 bases and J lost 7, with 8 bases in between. Written as DNA, the CDR3 is TGTGCCAGCAGCTTACTTGTAGGTGAAAAACTGTTTTTT. As protein: CASSLLVGEKLFF. The whole variable domain, remainder taken from reference TRBV7-2 and TRBJ1-4, is GAGVSQSPSNKVTEKGKDVELRCDPISGHTALYWYRQSLGQGLEFLIYFQGNSAPDKSGLPSDRFSAERTGGSVSTLTIQRTQQEDSAVYLCASSLLVGEKLFFGSGTQLSVL.

The V call is TRBV6-1, the J call TRBJ1-2, with TRBD1 matching 7 bases. Germline assignment: CDR1 MNHNS and CDR2 SASEGT. The CDR3 is 13 residues long. V was pared by 7 bases and J by 3 bases, with 5 bases of the junction left unmatched. The chain's CDR3 is CASTPDRDYGYTF. The CDR3 region has the DNA TGTGCCAGCACCCCCGACAGGGACTATGGCTACACCTTC.

The J gene is TRBJ2-1, the V gene TRBV6-1, with 12 bases identical to TRBD2. V was pared by 7 bases and J by 8 bases, with 9 bases of the junction left unmatched. The V gene's germline CDR1 is MNHNS and CDR2 SASEGT. CDR3 size: 15 residues. CDR3 residues: CASIPSGRASDEQFF. The CDR3 DNA reads TGTGCCAGCATCCCTAGCGGGAGGGCCTCCGATGAGCAGTTCTTC.

The chain recombines TRBV14 with TRBJ1-1; TRBD1 matches 7 bases. Germline assignment: CDR1 SGHDN and CDR2 FVKESK. The CDR3 has 13 amino acids. V shed 8 bases and J 11 bases; nucleotides not matched to a gene: 14. The CDR3 DNA is TGTGCCAGCGCAAAAGCAGGGGGGCGCGGGGCTTTCTTT. Its translation: CASAKAGGRGAFF.

This sequence joins TRBV6-5 and TRBJ1-3; D gene uncertain. The CDR3 extends over 12 amino acids. Germline V gene lookup returns CDR1 MNHEY and CDR2 SVGAGI. The germline V and J ends were trimmed by 7 bases and 1 base, with 5 bases remaining between them. The CDR3 is CASMGSGNTIYF. CDR3 in DNA: TGTGCCAGCATGGGTTCTGGAAACACCATATATTTT.

The V and J genes are TRBV5-1 and TRBJ2-2; 7 bases line up with TRBD2. J gave up 8 bases and V 6 bases, and 13 bases lay outside the gene matches. The CDR3 consists of 15 residues. Germline V CDR1 and CDR2: SGHRS, YFSETQ. The CDR3 sequence: CASTASGFRAGELFF. CDR3 nucleotide sequence: TGCGCCAGCACTGCTAGCGGCTTCAGGGCGGGGGAGCTGTTTTTT.

This clone was recorded a few times. The J gene is TRBJ2-3, the V gene TRBV2, with D possibly matching TRBD2 (5 bases). The CDR3 loop spans 15 amino acids. Germline V gene lookup returns CDR1 SNHLY and CDR2 FYNNEI. V lost 7 bases and J 2 bases, leaving 16 bases between the germline ends. The CDR3 region is CASIEGTYSTDTQYF. The CDR3 DNA reads TGTGCCAGCATCGAGGGTACCTACTCCACAGATACGCAGTATTTT.

The chain carries TRBV6-6 and TRBJ2-1; the match to TRBD2 covers 7 bases. V gave up 7 bases and J gave up 6 bases; unmatched junction bases: 9. In germline, CDR1 is MNHNY, CDR2 SVGAGI (reference sequence). The CDR3 loop spans 14 amino acids. CDR3 DNA sequence: TGTGCCAGCAAGCCTAGCGGAGACCCCAATGAGCAGTTCTTC. It yields the protein CASKPSGDPNEQFF.

The rearrangement uses TRBV27 and TRBJ2-1; D is ambiguous. V was cut by 7 bases and J by 6 bases, with 13 bases left in between. The length of the CDR3 is 13 residues. The germline CDR1 and CDR2 sequences are MNHEY and SMNVEV (reference sequence). CDR3 residues: CASKTDPSNEQFF. Written as DNA, the CDR3 is TGTGCCAGCAAAACAGACCCAAGCAATGAGCAGTTCTTC.

In this sample, this clone turned up a few times. The chain links TRBV27 to TRBJ2-7; maybe TRBD2 (6 bases). The CDR3 runs to 14 residues. The V end lost 7 bases, the J end lost 2 bases, and 15 bases lay between the germline ends. CDR1 and CDR2 (germline): MNHEY, SMNVEV (reference sequence). The CDR3 is CASKQGTWAYEQYF. DNA of the CDR3: TGTGCCAGCAAACAAGGGACTTGGGCCTACGAGCAGTACTTC.

This chain links TRBV4-1 with TRBJ1-5; TRBD1 is a possible D gene (6 bases). Trimming shortened V by 2 bases and J by 4 bases, and 15 bases separated the two germline ends. Per the germline V gene, CDR1 is MGHRA and CDR2 is YSYEKL. The CDR3 totals 16 residues. The CDR3: CASSQSFNRENQPQHF. The CDR3 region has the DNA TGCGCCAGCAGCCAATCCTTTAACAGGGAAAATCAGCCCCAGCATTTT.

V is TRBV10-2 and J is TRBJ2-1, with TRBD2 matching 8 bases. CDR1 and CDR2 from the germline V gene are WSHSY and SAAADI. V dropped 6 bases and J dropped 0; count of bases not matched to a gene: 7. This CDR3 has 16 residues. The CDR3 here is CASSVRLASSYNEQFF. DNA for the CDR3: TGCGCCAGCAGCGTCCGACTAGCGAGCTCCTACAATGAGCAGTTCTTC.

This clone was seen ten or more times. The gene calls are TRBV30 and TRBJ1-4, with 7 bases aligning to TRBD1. Germline V gives CDR1 GTSNPN, CDR2 SVGIG (reference sequence). J gave up 5 bases and V 3 bases, and 6 bases lay outside the gene matches. The CDR3 extends over 14 amino acids. CDR3 loop: CAWSAGQYNEKLFF. CDR3 sequence (DNA): TGTGCCTGGAGCGCGGGACAGTACAATGAAAAACTGTTTTTT.

J is TRBJ2-2 and V is TRBV11-2; tentatively, D is TRBD1 (5 bases). This CDR3 comprises 17 residues. The germline V and J ends were trimmed by 5 bases and 1 base, with 17 bases remaining between them. Germline V CDR1 and CDR2: SGHAT, FQNNGV. The CDR3 loop is CASSPRQYVRNTGELFF. CDR3 bases: TGTGCCAGCAGCCCCCGACAGTACGTAAGGAACACCGGGGAGCTGTTTTTT.

This chain joins TRBV7-9 and TRBJ2-7; the D is unclear. In germline, CDR1 is SEHNR, CDR2 FQNEAQ (reference sequence). Trimming took 4 bases from V and 3 from J, leaving 7 bases between them. The CDR3 covers 12 residues. The CDR3 loop reads CASSSQNYEQYF. In DNA, the CDR3 is TGTGCCAGCAGCTCACAAAACTACGAGCAGTACTTC.

The chain couples TRBV29-1 to TRBJ2-7; D perhaps matches TRBD2 (5 bases). Looked up from germline, CDR1 is SQVTM and CDR2 is ANQGSEA. The CDR3 totals 14 residues. Trimming stripped 7 bases from V and 5 bases from J, with 21 bases between. The chain's CDR3 is CSATKAAIVDEQYF. The CDR3, as DNA: TGCAGCGCGACCAAAGCGGCTATTGTTGACGAGCAGTACTTC.

This rearrangement joins TRBV11-3 to TRBJ1-6; 7 bases match TRBD1. CDR1 is SGHNT and CDR2 is YENEEA in the germline V gene. V lost 4 bases and J lost 7; bases outside the gene matches: 4. The CDR3 runs 14 residues. The CDR3 protein is CASSSGTENSPLHF. In DNA form, the CDR3 reads TGTGCCAGCAGCTCCGGGACAGAAAATTCACCCCTCCACTTT.

The table lists this clone with many counts. Other DNA sequences in the sample encode the same CDR3. The J gene is TRBJ2-2, the V gene TRBV4-1; D gene unclear. There are 16 residues in the CDR3. Trimming removed 2 bases at V and 5 bases at J, with 15 bases between. Germline CDR1 reads MGHRA; CDR2 reads YSYEKL. CDR3 sequence reads: CASSQSQQPLTGELFF. CDR3 DNA: TGCGCCAGCAGCCAATCCCAGCAGCCCCTAACCGGGGAGCTGTTTTTT.

This clone is classed as medium-sized. The CDR3 is CASSLSYQETQYF. The CDR3 nucleotides are TGTGCCAGCAGCTTATCCTACCAAGAGACCCAGTACTTC. This chain links TRBV11-3 with TRBJ2-5, with D uncertain. V lost 2 bases, J lost 0 bases, and 4 bases lay in between. Per germline, CDR1 SGHNT and CDR2 YENEEA. The CDR3 extends over 13 amino acids. Full variable domain (rest looked up from reference TRBV11-3 and TRBJ2-5): EAGVVQSPRYKIIEKKQPVAFWCNPISGHNTLYWYLQNLGQGPELLIRYENEEAVDDSQLPKDRFSAERLKGVDSTLKIQPAELGDSAVYLCASSLSYQETQYFGPGTRLLVL.

The table lists this clone with a few counts. The V call is TRBV7-2, the J call TRBJ1-2, with unresolved D. From germline, CDR1 is SGHTA and CDR2 FQGNSA. Trimming took off 5 bases at V and 5 bases at J, with 6 bases between the two ends. The CDR3 covers 11 residues. The CDR3, as DNA: TGTGCCAGCAGCACCCGATATGGCTACACCTTC. Translation gives CASSTRYGYTF.

Here the CDR3 reads CASSRTPFWREDYEQYF. Here the CDR3 DNA reads TGCGCCAGCAGCCGGACCCCCTTTTGGCGGGAGGACTACGAGCAGTACTTC. V is TRBV4-1 and J is TRBJ2-7, with TRBD2 identical over 8 bases. Germline CDR1 MGHRA, CDR2 YSYEKL. With V trimmed by 4 bases and J by 3 bases, 14 bases remained unmatched. The CDR3 is 17 amino acids.